This T cell receptor (beta chain) derives from a study of blood T cell repertoires in COVID-19. Profiling relied on immunoSEQ multiplex PCR, and the TCRdb table lists in-frame clones only, not all of them. Of roughly 320,000 clones in the sample, over 75% were seen once. The CDR3 length is 15 residues. Unmatched junction bases numbered 8, after V lost 4 bases and J lost 4 bases. Germline assignment: CDR1 SGHNT and CDR2 YYREEE (reference sequence). The receptor comes from a human donor in a cohort sampled during active COVID-19. The sequenced material came from peripheral blood. The chain recombines TRBV5-4 with TRBJ1-2, with 9 nucleotides matching TRBD1. The CDR3 bases are TGTGCCAGCAGCCTAGGGACAGGGTCGGGCTATGGCTACACCTTC. The encoded protein is CASSLGTGSGYGYTF.